This T cell receptor beta chain appears in the sequencing data of a study of CD8 T cells in ankylosing spondylitis. TCRdb ran MiXCR on the 5' RACE reads and lists one entry per CDR3 protein. The profile shows 30,000 to 45,000 distinct CDR3 sequences, about 5.5% of them singletons. The sequencing sample was made of blood, either unsorted or a sorted T cell fraction (not recorded which). The clonotype comes from a male donor with ankylosing spondylitis or in good health (not recorded which).

The CDR3 is CASSFTGTTSTDTQYF. The DNA for the CDR3 is TGTGCCAGCAGCTTCACAGGGACCACGAGCACAGATACGCAGTATTTT. The J gene is TRBJ2-3, the V gene TRBV7-9, with D possibly TRBD1 on 6 matching bases. Germline CDR1 SEHNR, CDR2 FQNEAQ (reference sequence). V lost 3 bases, J lost 0 bases, and 13 bases lay in between. The CDR3 runs to 16 residues.